One and the same sample provided the 13 T cell receptor beta chains below, sequenced in a study of T cell repertoires in cytomegalovirus infection (dated by TCRdb to the late 2010s). According to the study, the label for this sample's treatment or condition signals: in vitro stimulation with specific CMV peptide epitopes to enrich CMV-specific T cells. For these receptors, no antigen is known. Sequencing was carried out with an Illumina HiSeq 1500. The raw public reads went through TCRdb reprocessing: fastp at Q25, MiXCR clone calling, in-frame beta chains kept. CDR3 protein duplicates are merged, each entry listing the most common genes and DNA. This sample holds 550,000 to 700,000 distinct CDR3 sequences; 40% were observed only once. The ten largest clones represent around 48% of the sample. This specimen consisted of cultured PBMCs, obtained from culture after CMV antigen stimulation. Receptors were obtained from a human donor in good health (CMV status not recorded). Some clones in this sample may be carry-over from other donors' samples.

CDR3 DNA sequence: TGTGCCAGCAGCTTAGCGGGACAGGGGAGGGAGACCCAGTACTTC. It specifies CASSLAGQGRETQYF. The chain has TRBV7-2 and TRBJ2-5; TRBD1 aligns across 10 bases. The germline CDR1 and CDR2 sequences are SGHTA and FQGNSA. The ends lost 0 bases at V and 5 bases at J; junction bases unmatched: 3. CDR3 length equals 15 residues. The full variable domain, in which reference TRBV7-2 and TRBJ2-5 provide the parts outside the CDR3, is GAGVSQSPSNKVTEKGKDVELRCDPISGHTALYWYRQSLGQGLEFLIYFQGNSAPDKSGLPSDRFSAERTGGSVSTLTIQRTQQEDSAVYLCASSLAGQGRETQYFGPGTRLLVL.

This clonotype was counted a few times. The chain uses TRBV7-7 and TRBJ2-3; D is possibly TRBD1 or TRBD2 (5 bases each). The CDR3 contains 18 residues. Per the germline V gene, CDR1 is SSHAT and CDR2 is FNYEAQ (reference sequence). The V gene lost 5 bases and the J gene lost 6 bases, with 27 bases spanning the gap. This chain's CDR3 is CASSPKEGTQKGRDTQYF. The CDR3 DNA sequence: TGTGCCAGCAGCCCGAAAGAGGGGACCCAAAAGGGTCGGGATACGCAGTATTTT.

This clonotype was seen ten or more times. V gene TRBV7-2 combines with J gene TRBJ2-4, with D perhaps assigned TRBD1 or TRBD2 (7 bases each). The CDR3 length is 15 residues. Trimming pared 1 base from V and 5 bases from J, leaving 12 bases between. Germline lookup yields CDR1 SGHTA and CDR2 FQGNSA. As DNA, the CDR3 is TGTGCCAGCAGCTTAGGGCCAGGGGGGGAAAACATTCAGTACTTC. It codes for CASSLGPGGENIQYF.

This clonotype was counted many times. This chain links TRBV7-2 with TRBJ2-3; D possibly matches TRBD1 or TRBD2 (7 bases each). The ends were cut back, 5 bases at V and 1 base at J, with 16 bases in the middle. Germline values: CDR1 SGHTA, CDR2 FQGNSA. This CDR3 is 16 amino acids long. DNA of the CDR3: TGTGCCAGCAGCGCACAGGGGAGGGTTGGCACAGATACGCAGTATTTT. As protein: CASSAQGRVGTDTQYF.

This clonotype showed up just a few times. J is TRBJ2-3 and V is TRBV7-2; 7 nucleotides match TRBD1. The CDR3 loop spans 15 amino acids. J lost 0 bases, V lost 4 bases, and 4 bases had no gene match. The germline CDR1 and CDR2 sequences are SGHTA and FQGNSA. CDR3: CASSSQTGSTDTQYF. The CDR3 region has the DNA TGTGCCAGCAGCTCTCAGACAGGGAGCACAGATACGCAGTATTTT.

In this sample, this clonotype turned up a few times. This chain joins TRBV4-1 and TRBJ2-7, with D possibly being TRBD1 or TRBD2 (6 bases each). Germline lookup yields CDR1 MGHRA and CDR2 YSYEKL. CDR3 length: 15 residues. V was trimmed by 5 bases and J by 2 bases, leaving 16 bases between them. Written as DNA, the CDR3 is TGCGCCAGCAGCGAAGGAGGGGGGCCGGCCTACGAGCAGTACTTC. Translated: CASSEGGGPAYEQYF.

Comment on this clonotype: A read error may account for a junction end that differs from germline. The chain joins TRBV7-8 to TRBJ2-7; 7 nucleotides agree with TRBD1. Germline V gene sequence: CDR1 SGHVS, CDR2 FQNEAQ. The length of the CDR3 is 16 residues. CDR3 amino acids: CASSSGGDSDSYELYF. Here the CDR3 DNA reads TGTGCCAGCAGCTCAGGTGGGGACAGCGACTCCTACGAGCTGTACTTC.

The V gene is TRBV7-9, the J gene TRBJ2-7; 8 positions match TRBD2. CDR3 length equals 13 residues. The V gene's germline CDR1 is SEHNR and CDR2 FQNEAQ (reference sequence). J was trimmed by 4 bases and V by 8 bases; bases with no gene match: 7. CDR3 nucleotides: TGTGCCAGCGCGGCGAGCGGGAGTTACGAGCAGTACTTC. As protein: CASAASGSYEQYF.

The chain carries TRBV7-9 and TRBJ1-2, with TRBD1 matching 9 bases. The V segment lost 8 bases and the J segment 11 bases; nucleotides outside the gene matches: 18. There are 15 residues in the CDR3. Germline CDR1 SEHNR, CDR2 FQNEAQ (reference sequence). CDR3 sequence reads: CASARGGRDRVEYTF. The CDR3 nucleotides read TGTGCCAGCGCCCGGGGGGGCCGGGACAGGGTCGAATACACCTTC.

The chain joins TRBV6-1 to TRBJ2-5; D remains unclear. V was trimmed by 7 bases and J by 2 bases, leaving 8 bases between them. Germline assignment: CDR1 MNHNS and CDR2 SASEGT. The length of the CDR3 is 12 residues. The CDR3 loop is CASTRRQETQYF. DNA for the CDR3: TGTGCCAGCACTAGACGTCAAGAGACCCAGTACTTC.

V is TRBV28 and J is TRBJ1-4, with 11 bases fitting TRBD1. Trimming at V came to 3 bases and at J to 1 base, leaving 4 bases not matched to a gene. Germline V gene lookup returns CDR1 MDHEN and CDR2 SYDVKM. This CDR3 is 17 amino acids long. In nucleotides, the CDR3 is TGTGCCAGCAGTTTCGGGGACAGGGGGTTAACTAATGAAAAACTGTTTTTT. This encodes CASSFGDRGLTNEKLFF.

This clonotype occurred a few times. The J gene is TRBJ2-5, the V gene TRBV28; no reliable D call. Germline V gene lookup returns CDR1 MDHEN and CDR2 SYDVKM. The V end lost 5 bases, the J end lost 2 bases, and 12 bases lay between the germline ends. This CDR3 has 14 residues. The CDR3 reads CASSLWALQETQYF. The DNA of the CDR3 is TGTGCCAGCAGTCTGTGGGCCTTACAAGAGACCCAGTACTTC.

This clonotype was picked up a small number of times. The chain combines TRBV15 with TRBJ2-4, with D tentatively TRBD1 or TRBD2 (6 bases each). The CDR3 runs to 14 residues. Germline V gene lookup returns CDR1 LNHNV and CDR2 YYDKDF (reference sequence). Trimming stripped 3 bases from V and 9 bases from J, with 15 bases between. The CDR3 nucleotides are TGTGCCACCAGCAGGGACAGCTCCGGGAGCATTCAGTACTTC. This gives the protein CATSRDSSGSIQYF.